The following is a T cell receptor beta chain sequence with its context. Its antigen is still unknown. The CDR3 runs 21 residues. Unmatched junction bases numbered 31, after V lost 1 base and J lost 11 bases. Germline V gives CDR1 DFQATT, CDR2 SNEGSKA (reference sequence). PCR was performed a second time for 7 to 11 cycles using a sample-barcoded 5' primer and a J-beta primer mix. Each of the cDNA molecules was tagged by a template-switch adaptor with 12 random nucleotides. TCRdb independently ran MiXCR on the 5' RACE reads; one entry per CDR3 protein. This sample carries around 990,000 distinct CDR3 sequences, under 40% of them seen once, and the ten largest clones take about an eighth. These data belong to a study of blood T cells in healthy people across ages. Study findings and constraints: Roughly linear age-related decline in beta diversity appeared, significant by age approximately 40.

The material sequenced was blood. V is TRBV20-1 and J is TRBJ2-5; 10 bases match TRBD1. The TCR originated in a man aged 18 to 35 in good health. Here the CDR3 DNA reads TGCAGTGCTAGAGGGAAAAGGGGACAGGGGTACCTAGCGGGTCTTCGCAATGAGCAGTACTTC. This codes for CSARGKRGQGYLAGLRNEQYF.